The next 2 T cell receptor beta chains were all read from a single sample in a study of cytotoxic CD8 clonotypes in ibrutinib-treated CLL. TCRdb's table, derived via immunoSEQ multiplex PCR, lists solely in-frame clones and lacks some. Among fewer than 100,000 clones listed, roughly 77% were seen once. The sequencing used PBMCs, collected after 12 months of ibrutinib treatment. The receptors derive from a human donor with chronic lymphocytic leukemia.

The V call is TRBV7-9, the J call TRBJ2-5; tentative D call: TRBD1 (5 bases). CDR1 is SEHNR, CDR2 FQNEAQ, per germline (reference sequence). V was trimmed by 1 base and J by 9 bases, leaving 12 bases between them. This CDR3 region has 13 residues. The CDR3 sequence is CASSLGTGRPQYF. In nucleotides, the CDR3 is TGTGCCAGCAGCTTAGGCACAGGCAGGCCCCAGTACTTC.

V usage is TRBV4-2 and J usage is TRBJ2-3; D uncertain. The CDR3 loop spans 15 amino acids. Trimming took off 3 bases at V and 0 bases at J, with 10 bases between the two ends. The V gene's germline CDR1 is LGHNA and CDR2 YNFKEQ. Here the CDR3 reads CASSHLYASTDTQYF. The CDR3, as DNA: TGTGCCAGCAGCCATCTTTATGCTAGCACAGATACGCAGTATTTT.